The clone carrying this T cell receptor (beta chain) was detected only a few times. The target antigen is unknown. Time point here: naive CD8 control sorted from an acute-time-point sample. The sample originates from a study of CD8 T cells in acute hepatitis C reinfection. There are 15 residues in the CDR3. Germline V CDR1 and CDR2: LNHDA, SQIVND (reference sequence). The trim removed 1 base at V and 4 bases at J, leaving 4 bases unmatched. Produced via immunoSEQ multiplex PCR; TCRdb's table is partial and in-frame only. Of more than 35,000 clones in the sample, approximately 87% are singletons; the top ten hold roughly 0.48%. Study-wide points: Few CDR3s matched those for other epitopes.

This clonotype was sampled from a man aged 25 to 45 with chronic hepatitis C. This chain connects TRBV19 to TRBJ2-1; 7 bases are a match to TRBD2. What was sequenced was naive CD8+ T cells from PBMCs. The CDR3 coding sequence is TGTGCCAGTAGTATAGGCCTAGCGGAATACAATGAGCAGTTCTTC. This translates into CASSIGLAEYNEQFF. Using reference TRBV19 and TRBJ2-1 for the parts outside the CDR3, the full variable domain is DGGITQSPKYLFRKEGQNVTLSCEQNLNHDAMYWYRQDPGQGLRLIYYSQIVNDFQKGDIAEGYSVSREKKESFPLTVTSAQKNPTAFYLCASSIGLAEYNEQFFGPGTRLTVL.